Presented here are 29 T cell receptor beta chains from one specimen sequenced in a study of regulatory T cells in long-lasting Graves disease. Sequencing libraries for TCR beta were prepared with iRepertoire HTBI primers and Arm-PCR of CDR3 regions. From the multiplex PCR reads, TCRdb called clonotypes with MiXCR, one entry per CDR3 protein. The data show some 470,000 distinct CDR3 sequences, with 20% to 25% seen just once and about 7% held by the top ten. The time point: persistent/refractory GD, antithyroid drugs over 5 years with positive TRAb. PBMC RNA served as the TCR library source. Sequencing was performed on peripheral blood mononuclear cells (PBMCs), taken when the disease was refractory, from a patient treated with antithyroid drugs. Source of these receptors: a female donor with Graves disease.

There are many counts of this clonotype. The chain joins TRBV4-1 to TRBJ2-5; D is possibly TRBD1 (6 bases). The V gene lost 1 base and the J gene lost 4 bases, with 7 bases spanning the gap. CDR3 length: 13 residues. CDR1 and CDR2 from the germline V gene are MGHRA and YSYEKL. The CDR3 region is CASSQVRGETQYF. CDR3 nucleotides: TGCGCCAGCAGCCAAGTCAGGGGAGAGACCCAGTACTTC.

This clonotype has at least ten counts. The gene calls are TRBV12-3 or TRBV12-4 and TRBJ2-7; D is possibly TRBD1 (6 bases). The CDR3 runs to 14 residues. V was cut by 5 bases and J by 6 bases, with 17 bases left in between. CDR3 bases: TGTGCCAGCAGTGACAGGTTTGAGAGATTCGAGCAGTACTTC. Translated, it gives CASSDRFERFEQYF.

This clonotype came up a few times. The chain carries TRBV11-3 and TRBJ2-7; D not certain. The germline CDR1 and CDR2 sequences are SGHNT and YENEEA. CDR3 size: 15 residues. V gave up 4 bases and J gave up 3 bases, with 16 bases separating them. The CDR3 DNA is TGTGCCAGCAGCTACGGCGGCCCCCTCCTCTACGAGCAGTACTTC. Protein product: CASSYGGPLLYEQYF.

The CDR3 DNA reads as TGTGCCAGCAGCTTAACGGTTATGGGGTCTACTGAAGCTTTCTTT. It is translated as CASSLTVMGSTEAFF. The chain recombines TRBV7-3 with TRBJ1-1; D gene ambiguous. In germline, CDR1 is SGHTA, CDR2 FQGTGA. V was shortened by 0 bases and J by 5 bases, with 13 bases between the two germline ends. The CDR3 is 15 amino acids.

The rearrangement uses TRBV7-2 and TRBJ2-5, with D perhaps matching TRBD2 (6 bases). The germline gives CDR1 SGHTA, CDR2 FQGNSA. The V and J ends lost 5 bases and 7 bases respectively, with 14 bases between them. The CDR3 has 13 amino acids. As DNA, the CDR3 is TGTGCCAGCAGCGTGGGGAGAGCGGGGACCCAGTACTTC. This encodes CASSVGRAGTQYF.

This chain joins TRBV7-9 and TRBJ1-6, with D uncertain. The CDR3 totals 16 residues. V gave up 5 bases and J gave up 4 bases, with 15 bases separating them. Per germline, CDR1 SEHNR and CDR2 FQNEAQ (reference sequence). The CDR3 here is CASSPPSKGYNSPLHF. CDR3 nucleotide sequence: TGTGCCAGCAGCCCCCCTTCGAAAGGGTATAATTCACCCCTCCACTTT. Supplemented by reference TRBV7-9 and TRBJ1-6, the full variable domain reads DTGVSQNPRHKITKRGQNVTFRCDPISEHNRLYWYRQTLGQGPEFLTYFQNEAQLEKSRLLSDRFSAERPKGSFSTLEIQRTEQGDSAMYLCASSPPSKGYNSPLHFGNGTRLTVT.

This clonotype has just one count. V and J are TRBV29-1 and TRBJ2-1; no reliable D call. The CDR3 is 17 amino acids. The V end was cut by 5 bases, the J end by 0 bases, with 20 bases between. The germline V gene has CDR1 SQVTM and CDR2 ANQGSEA. CDR3 protein: CSVHVGSNMVSYNEQFF. In DNA form, the CDR3 reads TGCAGCGTTCACGTCGGGTCTAACATGGTCTCCTACAATGAGCAGTTCTTC.

Points on this clonotype: A much larger clone sits a single nucleotide away, making a read error possible. The V call is TRBV6-1, the J call TRBJ2-4, with 8 positions matching TRBD2. The CDR3 is made up of 16 amino acids. Germline CDR1 is MNHNS and CDR2 is SASEGT. V was clipped by 10 bases and J by 1 base; unmatched bases: 12. The CDR3 DNA reads as TGTGCCAACTCCTCGCGGGGGGCGCCTGCCAAAAACATTCAGTACTTC. Protein product: CANSSRGAPAKNIQYF.

V usage is TRBV9 and J usage is TRBJ1-5; weak D call: TRBD1 (5 bases). Between the trimmed V and J ends, which lost 1 base and 2 bases, there was a span of 10 bases. The CDR3 totals 15 residues. Germline V gene lookup returns CDR1 SGDLS and CDR2 YYNGEE. In DNA, the CDR3 is TGTGCCAGCAGCGTAACAGGCTCGGGCAATCAGCCCCAGCATTTT. Encoded protein: CASSVTGSGNQPQHF.

Ten or more counts support this clonotype. The rearrangement uses TRBV6-2 or TRBV6-3 and TRBJ2-7; D not certain. CDR1 is MNHEY and CDR2 is SVGEGT in the germline V gene. V was cut by 0 bases and J by 4 bases, with 7 bases left in between. The CDR3 sequence is 13 residues long. CDR3 DNA sequence: TGTGCCAGCAGTTACTCATTGGTTTACGAGCAGTACTTC. Amino acids: CASSYSLVYEQYF.

The chain employs TRBV9 and TRBJ2-2; D tentatively fits TRBD1 or TRBD2 (6 bases each). This CDR3 comprises 19 residues. V was trimmed by 0 bases and J by 4 bases, leaving 22 bases between them. In germline, CDR1 is SGDLS, CDR2 YYNGEE. The CDR3 protein is CASSVGGGPIEGGTGELFF. For the CDR3, the DNA is TGTGCCAGCAGCGTAGGAGGGGGGCCTATTGAGGGAGGCACCGGGGAGCTGTTTTTT.

V and J are TRBV3-1 and TRBJ2-1, with TRBD2 matching 9 bases. CDR1 LGHDT and CDR2 YNNKEL come from the germline V gene (reference sequence). CDR3 length equals 14 residues. The V and J ends lost 0 bases and 16 bases, in that order; junction bases with no gene match: 10. CDR3 sequence (DNA): TGTGCCAGCAGCCAAGATCTAGCGGGGCGCCCTTTCTTCTTC. It translates to CASSQDLAGRPFFF.

In its sample, this clonotype was seen a few times. V is TRBV19 and J is TRBJ1-2; D not resolved. The V gene's germline CDR1 is LNHDA and CDR2 SQIVND (reference sequence). Trimming removed 0 bases from V and 0 bases from J, with 8 bases in between. This CDR3 region has 15 residues. Here the CDR3 reads CASSIDWEANYGYTF. The CDR3 DNA reads as TGTGCCAGTAGTATAGACTGGGAAGCTAACTATGGCTACACCTTC.

A few counts support this clonotype. The chain is built from TRBV20-1 and TRBJ2-7; the D gene is possibly TRBD2 (6 bases). Between the trimmed V and J ends, which lost 3 bases and 2 bases, there was a span of 17 bases. The CDR3 is made up of 15 amino acids. Germline CDR1 is DFQATT and CDR2 is SNEGSKA (reference sequence). DNA of the CDR3: TGCAGTGCTAGTCGCCCGCAGTCTAGCGCCTACGAGCAGTACTTC. Its protein product is CSASRPQSSAYEQYF.

Only one count was recorded for this clonotype. CDR3 sequence: CASSTGWETQYF. The CDR3 bases are TGTGCCAGTAGTACAGGGTGGGAGACCCAGTACTTC. This chain joins TRBV19 and TRBJ2-5; D perhaps matches TRBD1 (5 bases). The V end lost 4 bases, the J end lost 5 bases, and 8 bases lay between the germline ends. The CDR3 spans 12 residues. Germline V CDR1 and CDR2: LNHDA, SQIVND (reference sequence).

This clonotype was counted at least ten times. J is TRBJ2-7 and V is TRBV9; tentatively, D is TRBD1 or TRBD2 (5 bases each). This CDR3 has 13 residues. Per germline, CDR1 SGDLS and CDR2 YYNGEE. The V and J ends lost 4 bases and 7 bases respectively, with 15 bases between them. The CDR3 nucleotides read TGTGCCAGCAGCACCCGGGACCTGGAGGAGCAGTACTTC. Its protein is CASSTRDLEEQYF.

This clonotype appeared many times. V gene TRBV2 combines with J gene TRBJ2-5, with D tentatively TRBD2 (6 bases). The CDR3 contains 15 residues. Trimming stripped 5 bases from V and 3 bases from J, with 16 bases between. CDR1 is SNHLY, CDR2 FYNNEI, per germline. CDR3 coding DNA: TGTGCCAGCAGTCGCCCGGGGGAAAGGAAAGAGACCCAGTACTTC. The encoded protein is CASSRPGERKETQYF.

The table lists this clonotype with a few counts. This chain joins TRBV19 and TRBJ2-4; TRBD1 might be the D (6 bases). The germline gives CDR1 LNHDA, CDR2 SQIVND (reference sequence). The V end lost 4 bases, the J end lost 0 bases, and 19 bases lay between the germline ends. There are 18 residues in the CDR3. The CDR3 nucleotides are TGTGCCAGTAGTACCTTCAGGAAGGGGGACGTAGCCAAAAACATTCAGTACTTC. Its translation: CASSTFRKGDVAKNIQYF.

The chain recombines TRBV29-1 with TRBJ2-1; 8 positions match TRBD2. The length of the CDR3 is 16 residues. Germline lookup yields CDR1 SQVTM and CDR2 ANQGSEA. V shed 0 bases and J 2 bases; nucleotides not matched to a gene: 6. The CDR3 is CSVEDPGREAYNEQFF. CDR3 sequence (DNA): TGCAGCGTTGAAGATCCAGGGCGGGAGGCCTACAATGAGCAGTTCTTC.

The rearrangement uses TRBV10-3 and TRBJ1-6, with 10 positions matching TRBD1. Germline loops: CDR1 ENHRY, CDR2 SYGVKD. The V gene end was trimmed by 0 bases and the J gene end by 9 bases; junction bases not matched to a gene: 5. This CDR3 has 16 amino acids. CDR3: CAISESGTGVPSPLHF. In DNA, the CDR3 is TGTGCCATCAGTGAGTCCGGGACAGGGGTCCCTTCACCCCTCCACTTT.

This clonotype was counted between two and nine times. V usage is TRBV6-1 and J usage is TRBJ2-2, with D possibly being TRBD2 (6 bases). Germline lookup yields CDR1 MNHNS and CDR2 SASEGT. The CDR3 runs 17 residues. Trimming left V 7 bases short and J 4 bases short, with 22 bases between. The CDR3 protein is CASTDPGAGPITGELFF. CDR3 nucleotides: TGTGCCAGCACCGACCCCGGTGCGGGGCCGATCACCGGGGAGCTGTTTTTT.

The CDR3 coding sequence is TGCGCCAGCAGCTTGGGGAGGTCAGAAGAGACCCAGTACTTC. Its translation: CASSLGRSEETQYF. The chain has TRBV5-1 and TRBJ2-5; possible D gene TRBD2, 5 bases. The CDR3 length is 14 residues. Trimming stripped 0 bases from V and 3 bases from J, with 9 bases between. Germline CDR1 and CDR2: SGHRS and YFSETQ.

The sample holds many counts of this clonotype. The chain employs TRBV18 and TRBJ1-2; D uncertain. This CDR3 is built from 13 residues. V dropped 5 bases and J dropped 8 bases, with 15 bases sitting between them. Germline V gene data show CDR1 as KGHSH and CDR2 as LQKENI. The CDR3 loop is CASSVVTEEGYTF. In DNA form, the CDR3 reads TGTGCCAGCTCAGTTGTAACAGAGGAAGGCTACACCTTC.

In its sample, this clonotype was seen a few times. The chain combines TRBV7-9 with TRBJ1-6; 8 nucleotides align to TRBD1. This CDR3 is built from 15 residues. Germline lookup yields CDR1 SEHNR and CDR2 FQNEAQ (reference sequence). V was clipped by 1 base and J by 14 bases; unmatched bases: 10. CDR3 loop: CASSLGGDRRSTLHF. The CDR3 DNA is TGTGCCAGCAGCTTAGGAGGGGACAGGCGCTCCACCCTCCACTTT.

The rearrangement links TRBV19 to TRBJ1-4; D ambiguous. V was trimmed by 5 bases and J by 4 bases, leaving 14 bases between them. Germline CDR1 LNHDA, CDR2 SQIVND (reference sequence). The CDR3 contains 15 residues. CDR3 bases: TGTGCCAGTAGTCGCCAGGACGGGTTTAATGAAAAACTGTTTTTT. Translation: CASSRQDGFNEKLFF.

This clonotype showed up many times. J is TRBJ2-2 and V is TRBV11-2; D tentatively fits TRBD1 or TRBD2 (5 bases each). This CDR3 is 15 amino acids long. CDR1 is SGHAT, CDR2 FQNNGV, per germline. Trimming removed 1 base at V and 3 bases at J, with 9 bases between. Here the CDR3 reads CASSLVQGDTGELFF. CDR3 sequence (DNA): TGTGCCAGCAGCTTAGTTCAGGGAGACACCGGGGAGCTGTTTTTT.

V and J are TRBV7-9 and TRBJ2-3; D uncertain. Germline values: CDR1 SEHNR, CDR2 FQNEAQ (reference sequence). The CDR3 spans 12 residues. V lost 7 bases, J lost 1 base, and 6 bases lay in between. The CDR3 DNA reads TGTGCCAGCATGGAGCGCACAGATACGCAGTATTTT. Protein product: CASMERTDTQYF. Using reference TRBV7-9 and TRBJ2-3 for the parts outside the CDR3, the full variable domain is DTGVSQNPRHKITKRGQNVTFRCDPISEHNRLYWYRQTLGQGPEFLTYFQNEAQLEKSRLLSDRFSAERPKGSFSTLEIQRTEQGDSAMYLCASMERTDTQYFGPGTRLTVL.

The rearrangement links TRBV5-5 to TRBJ1-4; no definite D call. The V gene lost 1 base and the J gene lost 3 bases, with 7 bases spanning the gap. Looked up from germline, CDR1 is SGHKS and CDR2 is YYEKEE (reference sequence). The CDR3 sequence is 14 residues long. Here the CDR3 DNA reads TGTGCCAGCAGCTTGAGGGCGGCTAATGAAAAACTGTTTTTT. It translates to CASSLRAANEKLFF.

This clonotype was found a few times. This sequence joins TRBV24-1 and TRBJ1-2; no firm D call. With 3 bases removed from V and 8 bases from J, the gap between germline ends came to 15 bases. The CDR3 covers 14 residues. Germline V CDR1 and CDR2: KGHDR, SFDVKD. CDR3 sequence (DNA): TGTGCCACCAGTGATCCTGGAGGGCACAACGGCTACACCTTC. Amino acid sequence: CATSDPGGHNGYTF.